The source of this T cell receptor beta chain is a study of blood T cells in healthy people across ages. This clonotype was observed a handful of times. The use of a sample-barcoded 5' primer and a J-beta primer mix characterized a second PCR of roughly 6 to 11 cycles. MiXCR, applied by TCRdb to the 5' RACE reads, yields one record per CDR3 protein. The sample gives over a million distinct CDR3 sequences, 45% of which show up once; about 19% is in the top ten. This receptor was obtained from an older woman in good health. Material for sequencing was blood.

In DNA, the CDR3 is TGCGCCAGCAGCCATCCATGGACAGGGAAAGGTGAGGCTTTCTTT. Translation gives CASSHPWTGKGEAFF. V gene TRBV4-1 combines with J gene TRBJ1-1, with 8 bases aligning to TRBD1. V lost 3 bases, J lost 11 bases, and 14 bases stayed unmatched. The CDR3 extends over 15 amino acids. Germline V gene data show CDR1 as MGHRA and CDR2 as YSYEKL.